The source of this T cell receptor beta chain is a study of T cells after yellow fever vaccination (dated by TCRdb to the late 2010s). For context, the study as a whole: Libraries from fractions with low cell numbers were prepared with the SMART-Seq v4 Ultra Low Input RNA kit. To follow T-cell clones before and after primary and booster YFV17D yellow fever vaccination, bulk TCR alpha and beta repertoires were sequenced over time. Blood was drawn at multiple timepoints before and after primary and secondary immunization, with bulk PBMC replicates and cell subsets isolated. Two healthy male donors made up the cohort, one aged 18 to 30 years and the other aged 30 to 40 years. General conclusions and limits of the study: The secondary T-cell response was weaker than the primary response but faster, peaking on day 5 instead of day 15. After the booster, most clones that had expanded after primary vaccination were detected again (approximately 96% of CD4 and more than 80% of CD8), suggesting broad maintenance of memory. The study included only a couple of donors, which limits how far the findings can be generalized. A small share of clonotypes was detected in both CD4 and CD8 compartments, with the overlap likely arising from convergent recombination. Computational filtering was required because FACS-sorted repertoires could contain abundant contaminating clonotypes from the bulk population.

The sample's treatment or condition label, decoded: live attenuated yellow fever vaccine strain. At each blood-draw timepoint, two biological replicates of bulk PBMCs were collected. A standard Ficoll-Paque protocol was used to isolate PBMCs from peripheral blood. RNA was extracted with TriZol from bulk PBMCs, CD4 and CD8 fractions, and dextramer-positive and dextramer-negative fractions. TCR cDNA was synthesized by 5'RACE template switching, through which a universal primer site and unique molecular identifiers were introduced. Priming of cDNA synthesis was performed from both the TCR alpha and TCR beta constant segments. Libraries were amplified in two PCR steps, with sample barcodes and sequencing adapters added in the second step. Libraries were sequenced on Illumina HiSeq 2500 (2x100 bp) or NovaSeq (2x150 bp). The published analysis was carried out like this. Demultiplexing of reads and collapsing into UMI consensus sequences were performed with MIGEC, and V(D)J alignment was carried out with MiXCR. Vaccine-responding clonotypes were defined with edgeR using replicate PBMC samples, requiring FDR below 0.01 and a log2 fold change above 5 up to day 15. Each bulk clonotype was labeled CD4 or CD8 based on which sequenced repertoire, CD4 or CD8, contained the clonotype at higher abundance. In-frame beta chains were kept once TCRdb had trimmed the public reads at Q25 with fastp and called clones with MiXCR. Under each unique CDR3 protein, matching rows form one entry showing the most common genes and DNA. The V and J calls and clone size come from TCRdb's table, not from the authors' own analysis. For this sample there are some 350,000 distinct CDR3 sequences; roughly 9.4% appear just once. Of the sample, around 17% falls within the top ten clones.

A remark on this clonotype: Its antigen remains unidentified. Base qualities are not provided; no much larger clone lies one nucleotide away.

V gives up 7 bases and J gives up 6 bases, and the segment between their germline ends measures 25 bases. The CDR1 and CDR2 encoded by the germline V gene are SGHTA and FQGNSA. Counted from cysteine to phenylalanine, this CDR3 has 17 amino acids. The kept DNA is CDR3 alone, 51 bases in frame from the first base. The sequencing used PBMCs, collected on the day of the first yellow fever vaccination. The clonotype originates from a young man who received the YFV17D yellow fever vaccine. The chain links TRBV7-2 with TRBJ1-5; 6 matching bases give a weak D call of TRBD1. The nucleotide sequence reads TGTGCCAGCACCCCGCTGGACAGCCAGATTATAGGTCAGCCCCAGCATTTT. Its translation is CASTPLDSQIIGQPQHF.